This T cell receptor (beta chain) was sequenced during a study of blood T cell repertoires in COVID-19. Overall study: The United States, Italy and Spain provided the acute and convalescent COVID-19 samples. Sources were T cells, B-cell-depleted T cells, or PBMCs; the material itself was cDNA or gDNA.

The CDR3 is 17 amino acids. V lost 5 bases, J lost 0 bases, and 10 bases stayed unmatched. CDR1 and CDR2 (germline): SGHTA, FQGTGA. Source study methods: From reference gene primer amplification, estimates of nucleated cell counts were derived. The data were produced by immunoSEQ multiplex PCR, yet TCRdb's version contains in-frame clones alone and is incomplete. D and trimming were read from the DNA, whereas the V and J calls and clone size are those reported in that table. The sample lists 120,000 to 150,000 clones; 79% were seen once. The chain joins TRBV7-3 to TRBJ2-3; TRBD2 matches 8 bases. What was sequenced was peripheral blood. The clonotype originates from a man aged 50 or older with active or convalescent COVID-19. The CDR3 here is CASSRAPIAGSTDTQYF. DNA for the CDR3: TGTGCCAGCAGCCGCGCTCCTATAGCGGGGAGCACAGATACGCAGTATTTT. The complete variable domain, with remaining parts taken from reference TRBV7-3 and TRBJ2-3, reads GAGVSQTPSNKVTEKGKYVELRCDPISGHTALYWYRQSLGQGPEFLIYFQGTGAADDSGLPNDRFFAVRPEGSVSTLKIQRTERGDSAVYLCASSRAPIAGSTDTQYFGPGTRLTVL.